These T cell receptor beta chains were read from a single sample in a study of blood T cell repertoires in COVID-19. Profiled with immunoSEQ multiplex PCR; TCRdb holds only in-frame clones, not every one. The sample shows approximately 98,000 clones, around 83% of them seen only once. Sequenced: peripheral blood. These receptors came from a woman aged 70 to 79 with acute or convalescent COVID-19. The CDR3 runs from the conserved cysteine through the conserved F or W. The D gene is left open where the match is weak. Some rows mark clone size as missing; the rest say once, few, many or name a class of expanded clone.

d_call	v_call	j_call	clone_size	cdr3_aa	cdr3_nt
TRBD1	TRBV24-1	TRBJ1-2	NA	CATSQGQGAGGYGYTF	TGTGCCACCAGTCAGGGACAGGGGGCCGGTGGCTATGGCTACACCTTC
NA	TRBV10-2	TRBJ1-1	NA	CASSESKTENTEAFF	TGCGCCAGCAGTGAGTCTAAGACAGAAAACACTGAAGCTTTCTTT
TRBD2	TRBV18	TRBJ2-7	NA	CASSLLADAYEQYF	TGTGCCAGCTCACTACTAGCGGATGCCTACGAGCAGTACTTC
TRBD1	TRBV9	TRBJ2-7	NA	CASSVTWGQGIYEQYF	TGTGCCAGCAGCGTAACCTGGGGACAGGGAATCTACGAGCAGTACTTC
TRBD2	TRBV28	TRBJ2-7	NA	CASSPGVAGYYEQYF	TGTGCCAGCAGCCCCGGGGTAGCGGGATACTACGAGCAGTACTTC
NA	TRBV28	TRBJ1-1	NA	CASSLYRGSGNTEAFF	TGTGCCAGCAGTTTATACCGGGGATCGGGGAACACTGAAGCTTTCTTT
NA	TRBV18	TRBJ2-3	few	CASSRLTGYTDTQYF	TGTGCCAGCTCACGCTTGACAGGATACACAGATACGCAGTATTTT
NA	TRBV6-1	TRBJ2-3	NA	CASSEWGLPDTQYF	TGTGCCAGCAGTGAATGGGGCCTCCCAGATACGCAGTATTTT
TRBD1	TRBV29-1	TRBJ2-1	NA	CSVATGVTEQFF	TGCAGCGTCGCAACAGGGGTCACGGAGCAGTTCTTC
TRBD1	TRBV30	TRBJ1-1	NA	CAWSGQGASEAFF	TGTGCCTGGAGTGGACAGGGGGCAAGTGAAGCTTTCTTT
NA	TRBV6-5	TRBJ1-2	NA	CASSYLSSYGDYGYTF	TGTGCCAGCAGTTACTTATCGTCATACGGAGACTATGGCTACACCTTC
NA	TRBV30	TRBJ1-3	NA	CAWSVFSGQGGNTIYF	TGTGCCTGGAGTGTATTTTCGGGTCAGGGTGGAAACACCATATATTTT
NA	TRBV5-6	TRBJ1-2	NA	CASSLEQGEGRYGYTF	TGTGCCAGCAGCTTGGAACAGGGCGAGGGGAGATATGGCTACACCTTC
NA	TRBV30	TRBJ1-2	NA	CAWSQDLNYGYTF	TGTGCCTGGTCTCAGGATTTAAACTATGGCTACACCTTC
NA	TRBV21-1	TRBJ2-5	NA	CASTPTSGEETQYF	TGTGCCAGCACCCCGACTAGCGGAGAAGAGACCCAGTACTTC
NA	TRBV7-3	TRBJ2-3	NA	CASSLGTSTDTQYF	TGTGCCAGCAGCTTGGGCACCAGCACAGATACGCAGTATTTT
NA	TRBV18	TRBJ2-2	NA	CASSPILAGSTGELFF	TGTGCCAGCTCACCAATTCTAGCAGGTAGCACCGGGGAGCTGTTTTTT
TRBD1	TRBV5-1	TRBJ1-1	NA	CASSLVMQGAEAFF	TGCGCCAGCAGCTTGGTAATGCAGGGGGCTGAAGCTTTCTTT
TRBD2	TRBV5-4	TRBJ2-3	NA	CASSRTSGRDVTQYF	TGTGCCAGCAGCCGGACTAGCGGGAGGGATGTAACGCAGTATTTT
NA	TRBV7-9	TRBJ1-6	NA	CASSSGFSYNSPLHF	TGTGCCAGCAGCTCGGGGTTCTCCTATAATTCACCCCTCCACTTT
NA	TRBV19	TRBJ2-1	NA	CASSSYTTRANEQFF	TGTGCCAGTAGTAGCTATACCACCCGTGCTAATGAGCAGTTCTTC
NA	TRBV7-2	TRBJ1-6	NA	CACDSTFNNSPLHF	TGTGCCTGCGACAGCACCTTCAATAATTCACCCCTCCACTTT
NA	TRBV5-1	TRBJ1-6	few	CAGGGFFPYNSPLHF	TGCGCCGGGGGCGGGTTTTTTCCCTATAATTCACCCCTCCACTTT
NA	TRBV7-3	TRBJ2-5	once	CASSRGPGEATQYF	TGTGCCAGCAGCCGTGGCCCCGGCGAGGCGACCCAGTACTTC
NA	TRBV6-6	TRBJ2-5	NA	CASSYEETQYF	TGTGCCAGCAGTTATGAGGAGACCCAGTACTTC
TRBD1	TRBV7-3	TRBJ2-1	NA	CASSSVGTGDNEQFF	TGTGCCAGCAGCTCCGTTGGGACAGGAGACAATGAGCAGTTCTTC
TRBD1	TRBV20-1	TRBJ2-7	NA	CSASQGDPYEQYF	TGCAGTGCTAGTCAGGGGGACCCCTACGAGCAGTACTTC
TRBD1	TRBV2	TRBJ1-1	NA	CASRTGGTEAFF	TGTGCCAGCAGGACAGGGGGGACTGAAGCTTTCTTT
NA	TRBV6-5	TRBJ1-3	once	CASRPGSNSGNTIYF	TGTGCCAGCAGACCCGGGTCCAACTCTGGAAACACCATATATTTT
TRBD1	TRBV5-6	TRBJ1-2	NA	CASSLAKRGQGLTDGYTF	TGTGCCAGCAGCTTGGCCAAGAGGGGACAGGGGCTCACAGATGGCTACACCTTC
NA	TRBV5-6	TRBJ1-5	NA	CASSLGQALGSRQHF	TGTGCCAGCAGCTTGGGACAGGCCCTCGGATCCCGCCAGCATTTT
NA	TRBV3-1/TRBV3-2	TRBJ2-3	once	CASSQDRIFTDTQYF	TGTGCCAGCAGCCAAGACAGGATCTTCACAGATACGCAGTATTTT
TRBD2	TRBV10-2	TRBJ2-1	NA	CASIAGVTYNEQFF	TGCGCCAGTATAGCGGGAGTGACCTACAATGAGCAGTTCTTC
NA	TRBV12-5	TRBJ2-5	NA	CASGLGTQAAQYF	TGTGCTAGTGGTCTGGGGACCCAAGCGGCCCAGTACTTC
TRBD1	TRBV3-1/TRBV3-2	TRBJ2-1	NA	CASSRHRGSSYNEQFF	TGTGCCAGCAGCCGCCACAGGGGGAGCTCCTACAATGAGCAGTTCTTC
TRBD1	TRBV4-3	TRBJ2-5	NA	CASSQVGTGGETQYF	TGCGCCAGCAGCCAAGTAGGGACAGGGGGAGAGACCCAGTACTTC
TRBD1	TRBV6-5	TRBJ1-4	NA	CASSYQTGGEEKLFF	TGTGCCAGCAGTTACCAGACAGGGGGAGAAGAAAAACTGTTTTTT
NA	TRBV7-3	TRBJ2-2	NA	CASSRQANTGELFF	TGTGCCAGCAGCCGACAGGCGAACACCGGGGAGCTGTTTTTT
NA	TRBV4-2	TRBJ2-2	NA	CASSQKATSSDTGELFF	TGTGCCAGCAGCCAAAAGGCGACTAGTTCCGACACCGGGGAGCTGTTTTTT
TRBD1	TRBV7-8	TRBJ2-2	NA	CASSSERGRSTGELFF	TGTGCCAGCAGCTCTGAAAGGGGGCGAAGCACCGGGGAGCTGTTTTTT
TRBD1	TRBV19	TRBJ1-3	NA	CASSSRDSLYSGNTIYF	TGTGCCAGTAGTAGCCGGGACAGTCTCTACTCTGGAAACACCATATATTTT